One T cell receptor (beta chain) is described in this entry. This entry is derived from a study of human T cells and chemical hapten exposure. As for time point: patch test 2, 6 weeks after DPC sensitization. Treatment here: therapeutic diphenylcyclopropenone sensitization with weekly scalp DPC. Authors' processing steps: TCRs per sample had a median of approximately 98,000 and ranged from about 20,000 to 700,000. TCRdb re-analysed the RACE reads in MiXCR, keeping a single row per CDR3 protein. None of the V and J calls come from the authors' own analysis; TCRdb made them. The sample has 330,000 or so distinct CDR3 sequences, about 6% seen once. The CDR3 loop spans 14 amino acids. Per the germline V gene, CDR1 is MNHNS and CDR2 is SASEGT. V gave up 2 bases and J gave up 11 bases; unmatched junction bases: 7.

This receptor was taken from a woman aged 18-29 years with alopecia areata. Some clones in this sample may be carry-over from other donors' samples. The specimen comprised whole blood, sampled in connection with sensitization to the hapten diphenylcyclopropenone (DPC). This chain links TRBV6-1 with TRBJ1-5; 9 nucleotides align to TRBD1. The CDR3 loop reads CASSELSGDRAQHF. CDR3 bases: TGTGCCAGCAGTGAATTGTCGGGGGACAGGGCCCAGCATTTT.